This TCR beta chain was observed in a study of blood T cells in healthy people across ages. Study results and caveats: CMV status of donors was unknown, possibly confounding expanded clonotype changes.

Through a sample-barcoded 5' primer and a J-beta primer mix, a second PCR was run for about 6 to 11 cycles. Each cDNA was tagged by a template-switch adaptor containing 12 random nucleotides. Each CDR3 protein gets one entry after TCRdb re-called the 5' RACE reads with MiXCR. The sample holds 1.5 million to 2 million distinct CDR3 sequences, approximately 30% seen once. The CDR3 has 14 residues. The V gene lost 4 bases and the J gene lost 8 bases, with 17 bases spanning the gap. Germline CDR1 is MDHEN and CDR2 is SYDVKM. As for this clonotype: The antigen remains unidentified.

In each sample, at least 6 million PBMCs were isolated. J is TRBJ1-2 and V is TRBV28, with D possibly TRBD1 on 5 matching bases. The sequence came from a woman aged 25 to 39 in good health. Sequencing used blood. The CDR3 DNA follows: TGTGCCAGCAGTTCCAAGTTGCGGGGACGCGGCTACACCTTC. Its translation: CASSSKLRGRGYTF.